Below are 2 T cell receptor beta chains sequenced from a single sample in a study of CD8 T cells in ankylosing spondylitis. TCRdb itself ran the 5' RACE reads through MiXCR, one entry per CDR3 protein. This table has about 150,000 distinct CDR3 sequences, approximately 48% appearing once. Sequencing was carried out using synovial fluid, either unsorted or a sorted T cell fraction (not recorded which). The origin of the receptors is a male donor with ankylosing spondylitis.

The chain joins TRBV11-2 to TRBJ2-7; unclear D gene. With 1 base removed from V and 3 bases from J, the gap between germline ends came to 10 bases. Germline lookup yields CDR1 SGHAT and CDR2 FQNNGV. The CDR3 covers 14 residues. The CDR3 region is CASSLGATYYEQYF. CDR3 bases: TGTGCCAGCAGCTTAGGCGCGACATACTACGAGCAGTACTTC.

V gene TRBV12-3 or TRBV12-4 combines with J gene TRBJ1-4; D remains ambiguous. The CDR3 is 15 amino acids. The V gene lost 3 bases and the J gene lost 2 bases, with 10 bases spanning the gap. CDR3 bases: TGTGCCAGCAGTTTCCTCTTAGGGACTAATGAAAAACTGTTTTTT. Amino acids: CASSFLLGTNEKLFF.